Presented here are 29 T cell receptor beta chains from one specimen sequenced in a study of vaccination effects on CD4 cells after COVID-19. These receptors' antigens are unknown. TCRdb's copy holds only in-frame clones and misses some; the assay was immunoSEQ multiplex PCR. The sample has 40,000 to 45,000 clones; more than 65% are singletons. Antigen-specific CD4+ T cells were expanded with viral peptide pools in the ViraFEST assay before sequencing. It was after nine to eleven days of culture that CD4+ T cells were isolated. Testing of the vaccine recipients showed negative nucleocapsid antibodies and no prior SARS-CoV-2 infection. The input for sequencing was CD4+ T cells from PBMCs cultured with HCoV-NL63 spike peptides, taken before COVID-19 vaccination. These receptors all come from a human donor who received a COVID-19 vaccine.

The V call is TRBV18, the J call TRBJ2-5; 9 nucleotides line up with TRBD2. The CDR3 is 14 amino acids. The V and J ends lost 0 bases and 7 bases, in that order; junction bases with no gene match: 3. The germline CDR1 and CDR2 sequences are KGHSH and LQKENI. The CDR3 nucleotides are TGTGCCAGCTCACCACCTAGCGGGGGAGCGACCCAGTACTTC. Its translation is CASSPPSGGATQYF.

The V gene is TRBV5-4, the J gene TRBJ1-6; D might be TRBD1 (6 bases). Trimming pared 3 bases from V and 6 bases from J, leaving 22 bases between. This CDR3 is built from 18 residues. From germline, CDR1 is SGHNT and CDR2 YYREEE (reference sequence). CDR3 amino acids: CASSSERSSDRLNSPLHF. The DNA for the CDR3 is TGTGCCAGCAGCTCTGAAAGATCGTCAGACAGGCTTAATTCACCCCTCCACTTT.

The rearrangement uses TRBV7-9 and TRBJ1-1, with 9 bases aligning to TRBD1. The germline V gene encodes CDR1 SEHNR and CDR2 FQNEAQ (reference sequence). V lost 5 bases and J lost 4; bases outside the gene matches: 5. This CDR3 region has 14 residues. CDR3 sequence: CASSRTGASTEAFF. The CDR3 coding sequence is TGTGCCAGCAGCCGGACAGGGGCGAGCACTGAAGCTTTCTTT.

The chain recombines TRBV19 with TRBJ1-4, with unresolved D. V gave up 5 bases and J gave up 0 bases, with 16 bases separating them. The germline V gene encodes CDR1 LNHDA and CDR2 SQIVND (reference sequence). This CDR3 spans 17 amino acids. DNA of the CDR3: TGTGCCAGTAGTTTTTCGACGACCGTTGCAACTAATGAAAAACTGTTTTTT. This encodes CASSFSTTVATNEKLFF.

This chain links TRBV6-1 with TRBJ1-5; D not certain. Germline V gene sequence: CDR1 MNHNS, CDR2 SASEGT. The CDR3 contains 14 residues. Between the trimmed V and J ends, which lost 0 bases and 0 bases, there was a span of 3 bases. The CDR3 DNA reads as TGTGCCAGCAGTGAAGCGGGTAGCAATCAGCCCCAGCATTTT. Protein: CASSEAGSNQPQHF.

In its sample, this clone was seen a few times. V is TRBV6-2 or TRBV6-3 and J is TRBJ2-5; 7 bases match TRBD2. CDR3 length: 16 amino acids. The trim removed 4 bases at V and 1 base at J, leaving 9 bases unmatched. Germline loops: CDR1 MNHEY, CDR2 SVGEGT. For the CDR3, the DNA is TGTGCCAGCAGTTTCCCGGGGGGAGGGACCCAAGAGACCCAGTACTTC. It encodes CASSFPGGGTQETQYF.

This clone occurred once. The chain has TRBV6-1 and TRBJ2-1, with a tentative D call TRBD2 (6 bases). Trimming took off 1 base at V and 9 bases at J, with 13 bases between the two ends. This CDR3 is 14 amino acids long. Germline V gene lookup returns CDR1 MNHNS and CDR2 SASEGT. The chain's CDR3 is CASSEVASVGEQFF. Written as DNA, the CDR3 is TGTGCCAGCAGTGAAGTTGCTAGCGTGGGTGAGCAGTTCTTC.

The chain joins TRBV7-2 to TRBJ1-6, with D maybe TRBD1 (5 bases). This CDR3 is 13 amino acids long. Germline lookup yields CDR1 SGHTA and CDR2 FQGNSA. The V and J ends lost 0 bases and 10 bases respectively, with 7 bases between them. CDR3 sequence (DNA): TGTGCCAGCAGCTTAGCTGGGGACTCACCCCTCCACTTT. Translation gives CASSLAGDSPLHF.

The V gene is TRBV19, the J gene TRBJ1-5; TRBD1 matches 8 bases. The trim removed 3 bases at V and 6 bases at J, leaving 7 bases unmatched. This CDR3 region has 15 residues. Germline lookup yields CDR1 LNHDA and CDR2 SQIVND (reference sequence). The DNA of the CDR3 is TGTGCCAGTAGTATTGTAGGACAGGGCTTTCAGCCCCAGCATTTT. It is translated as CASSIVGQGFQPQHF.

The chain combines TRBV6-5 with TRBJ1-2; TRBD1 matches 8 bases. CDR1 is MNHEY and CDR2 is SVGAGI in the germline V gene. The CDR3 loop spans 14 amino acids. V lost 6 bases and J lost 5; bases outside the gene matches: 8. The CDR3 DNA is TGTGCCAGCAGGTCGGGACAGGCTTATTATGGCTACACCTTC. Protein product: CASRSGQAYYGYTF.

The chain has TRBV4-1 and TRBJ1-2; D uncertain. The CDR3 is made up of 13 amino acids. The V gene lost 3 bases and the J gene lost 4 bases, with 9 bases spanning the gap. Germline V gives CDR1 MGHRA, CDR2 YSYEKL. The CDR3 sequence: CASSHSGSYGYTF. CDR3 sequence (DNA): TGCGCCAGCAGCCACTCCGGCTCCTATGGCTACACCTTC.

The chain recombines TRBV28 with TRBJ2-7, with 11 bases matching TRBD1. This CDR3 region has 15 residues. Germline V lookup: CDR1 MDHEN, CDR2 SYDVKM. With 5 bases clipped from V and 3 bases from J, the junction kept 6 bases outside the gene matches. CDR3 region: CASSDPGQGDYEQYV. As DNA, the CDR3 is TGTGCCAGCAGTGACCCGGGACAGGGGGACTACGAGCAGTACGTC.

The genes are TRBV7-8 and TRBJ2-7, with TRBD1 matching over 12 bases. V trimming: 3 bases; J trimming: 2 bases; junction bases outside the gene matches: 2. This CDR3 has 15 amino acids. CDR1 is SGHVS and CDR2 is FQNEAQ in the germline V gene. The CDR3 DNA reads TGTGCCAGCAGCTTGGGACAGGGGGCCACCTACGAGCAGTACGTC. Amino acids: CASSLGQGATYEQYV.

The CDR3 sequence: CASSDGVSIGYTF. CDR3 nucleotide sequence: TGTGCCAGCAGTGACGGAGTCTCTATCGGCTACACCTTC. The chain combines TRBV25-1 with TRBJ1-2; D uncertain. This CDR3 has 13 amino acids. From germline, CDR1 is MGHDK and CDR2 SYGVNS. Trimming shortened V by 3 bases and J by 8 bases, and 13 bases separated the two germline ends.

Concerning this clone: The junction departs from the called germline gene at one end, perhaps through a read error. Other nucleotide sequences in the sample specify the same CDR3. The chain uses TRBV2 and TRBJ2-5; 7 bases match TRBD1. From germline, CDR1 is SNHLY and CDR2 FYNNEI. The CDR3 covers 15 residues. Written as DNA, the CDR3 is TGTGCCAGCAGTGAACTGCCGACAGGGCAAGAGACTCAGTACTTC. This gives the protein CASSELPTGQETQYF.

V and J are TRBV18 and TRBJ2-6; D gene ambiguous. Trimming removed 1 base from V and 1 base from J, with 11 bases in between. The CDR3 is made up of 17 amino acids. The V gene's germline CDR1 is KGHSH and CDR2 LQKENI. This CDR3 reads CASSPLPRGSGANVLTF. The CDR3 nucleotides read TGTGCCAGCTCACCACTTCCCCGAGGATCTGGGGCCAACGTCCTGACTTTC. The entire variable domain, with the rest obtained from reference TRBV18 and TRBJ2-6, is as follows: NAGVMQNPRHLVRRRGQEARLRCSPMKGHSHVYWYRQLPEEGLKFMVYLQKENIIDESGMPKERFSAEFPKEGPSILRIQQVVRGDSAAYFCASSPLPRGSGANVLTFGAGSRLTVL.

The table lists this clone with a count of one. This chain uses TRBV4-1 with TRBJ1-3; D perhaps matches TRBD1 (5 bases). The CDR3 spans 17 residues. The ends were cut back, 3 bases at V and 4 bases at J, with 19 bases in the middle. Germline lookup yields CDR1 MGHRA and CDR2 YSYEKL. DNA for the CDR3: TGCGCCAGCAGCCAGGAACGGACAATCAAAAAAGGAAACACCATATATTTT. Translated, it gives CASSQERTIKKGNTIYF.

This sequence joins TRBV6-5 and TRBJ1-1; D is possibly TRBD1 (5 bases). V shed 6 bases and J shed 0 bases, with 11 bases lying between them. The CDR3 is 14 amino acids. Per the germline V gene, CDR1 is MNHEY and CDR2 is SVGAGI. The CDR3 spells CASSKDTVNTEAFF. The CDR3 DNA is TGTGCCAGCAGCAAGGACACAGTGAACACTGAAGCTTTCTTT.

The rearrangement joins TRBV4-1 to TRBJ1-6; possible D gene TRBD1, 5 bases. Germline-derived CDR1 and CDR2 are MGHRA and YSYEKL. The CDR3 sequence is 17 residues long. The V gene lost 0 bases and the J gene lost 8 bases, with 17 bases spanning the gap. The CDR3: CASSQEGHGRVDSPLHF. The CDR3 DNA reads TGCGCCAGCAGCCAAGAGGGTCATGGCAGGGTGGATTCACCCCTCCACTTT.

CDR3 nucleotide sequence: TGCGCCAGCAGCCAGCCCGTCCGGGACTCTCGCTGGGGCTACACCTTC. It codes for CASSQPVRDSRWGYTF. The chain links TRBV4-1 to TRBJ1-2; D perhaps matches TRBD1 (5 bases). The germline CDR1 and CDR2 sequences are MGHRA and YSYEKL. With 3 bases removed from V and 8 bases from J, the gap between germline ends came to 22 bases. This CDR3 is 16 amino acids long.

The rearrangement joins TRBV5-6 to TRBJ2-2, with 9 nucleotides matching TRBD1. The CDR3 spans 17 residues. V lost 1 base, J lost 7 bases, and 11 bases stayed unmatched. Germline lookup yields CDR1 SGHDT and CDR2 YYEEEE. CDR3 coding DNA: TGTGCCAGCAGCTTGAATTTGGGACAGGGAATTGGCGGGGAGCTGTTTTTT. Translated, it gives CASSLNLGQGIGGELFF.

The chain carries TRBV2 and TRBJ1-2, with D possibly TRBD1 on 6 matching bases. The V gene lost 6 bases and the J gene lost 4 bases, with 24 bases spanning the gap. Germline V CDR1 and CDR2: SNHLY, FYNNEI. The CDR3 totals 17 residues. The CDR3 bases are TGTGCCAGCAGGGGAATTATCTCACAGGGTACGAGCTATGGCTACACCTTC. Its protein product is CASRGIISQGTSYGYTF.

This clone turned up a few times. The V gene is TRBV9, the J gene TRBJ2-1, with 9 positions matching TRBD2. Unmatched junction bases numbered 10, after V lost 4 bases and J lost 2 bases. This CDR3 spans 17 amino acids. The germline CDR1 and CDR2 sequences are SGDLS and YYNGEE. In nucleotides, the CDR3 is TGTGCCAGCAGCAGGGGGGAACTAGCGGGCCCCTACAATGAGCAGTTCTTC. Translated: CASSRGELAGPYNEQFF.

This clone rates as large. The chain recombines TRBV3-1 (or the pseudogene TRBV3-2) with TRBJ1-1; perhaps TRBD1 as D (6 bases). Looked up from germline, CDR1 is LGHDT and CDR2 is YNNKEL (reference sequence). V lost 3 bases and J lost 1, with 9 bases in between. The CDR3 has 14 amino acids. The CDR3 bases are TGTGCCAGCAGCCACGACAGGAGGAACACTGAAGCTTTCTTT. It yields the protein CASSHDRRNTEAFF.

The chain joins TRBV6-5 to TRBJ2-2, with 8 positions matching TRBD1. The germline CDR1 and CDR2 sequences are MNHEY and SVGAGI. V lost 9 bases to trimming and J lost 4 bases; unmatched junction nucleotides: 4. The CDR3 has 13 amino acids. CDR3 nucleotide sequence: TGTGCCAGGAAGGACAGGGCCACCGGGGAGCTGTTTTTT. Translation: CARKDRATGELFF.

The V call is TRBV15, the J call TRBJ1-1; possible D gene TRBD1, 5 bases. V dropped 1 base and J dropped 10 bases, with 13 bases sitting between them. CDR3 size: 13 residues. CDR1 is LNHNV, CDR2 YYDKDF, per germline (reference sequence). CDR3 amino acids: CATSRGTRGGAFF. The CDR3 DNA is TGTGCCACCAGCAGAGGGACCCGGGGGGGAGCTTTCTTT.

The chain combines TRBV5-1 with TRBJ2-7; TRBD1 might be the D (6 bases). Germline lookup yields CDR1 SGHRS and CDR2 YFSETQ. Trimming took 6 bases from V and 5 from J, leaving 9 bases between them. The CDR3 runs to 11 residues. CDR3 sequence reads: CASIRGHEQYV. CDR3 DNA: TGCGCCAGCATCAGGGGTCACGAGCAGTACGTC.

This chain joins TRBV7-8 and TRBJ2-7; no definite D call. The V end was cut by 2 bases, the J end by 3 bases, with 8 bases between. The CDR3 loop spans 13 amino acids. CDR1 SGHVS and CDR2 FQNEAQ come from the germline V gene. CDR3 nucleotide sequence: TGTGCCAGCAGCTTACACTGGAGCTACGAGCAGTACGTC. Protein: CASSLHWSYEQYV.

The CDR3 DNA reads TGTGCCAGCAGCCAAGAGGGTTACACCGGGGAGCTGTTTTTT. It codes for CASSQEGYTGELFF. The chain carries TRBV3-1 (or the pseudogene TRBV3-2) and TRBJ2-2; D unresolved. V was cut by 0 bases and J by 3 bases, with 5 bases left in between. In germline, CDR1 is LGHDT, CDR2 YNNKEL (reference sequence). CDR3 length: 14 residues.